This T cell receptor beta chain was recovered during a study of T cells in Graves' hyperthyroidism and ophthalmopathy. RNA transcripts were the template for amplifying TCR beta CDR3 regions. Initially, a first-round RT-PCR of the TCR CDR3 employed the HTBI primer set. Each CDR3 protein is one row after TCRdb ran MiXCR on the multiplex PCR reads. The profile shows roughly 350,000 distinct CDR3 sequences, about 13% of them singletons. The sample holds a few counts of this clonotype. The CDR3 consists of 17 residues. In germline, CDR1 is SNHLY, CDR2 FYNNEI. The V and J ends lost 0 bases and 4 bases respectively, with 15 bases between them.

The sample taken for sequencing was blood. The rearrangement uses TRBV2 and TRBJ2-2; D is possibly TRBD2 (6 bases). The clonotype was recovered from a woman between 40 and 55 years old with Graves' ophthalmopathy. DNA of the CDR3: TGTGCCAGCAGTGAAGCGGGGTGGGGGGTAGGCACCGGGGAGCTGTTTTTT. Its protein is CASSEAGWGVGTGELFF.